The 5 T cell receptor beta chains given below trace back to one sample, sequenced in a study of blood T cell repertoires in COVID-19. This table comes from immunoSEQ multiplex PCR, and its TCRdb copy is limited to in-frame clones, with some not included. The sample has some 270,000 clones; roughly 89% are singletons. Sequenced sample: peripheral blood. The receptors originated from a woman between 40 and 55 years old who had recovered from COVID-19.

For the CDR3, the DNA is TGTGCCAGCAGTTGGCCGGGACTACCTAGCACAGATACGCAGTATTTT. Its translation: CASSWPGLPSTDTQYF. The genes are TRBV6-2 or TRBV6-3 and TRBJ2-3; 7 bases are a match to TRBD2. Germline V lookup: CDR1 MNHEY, CDR2 SVGEGT. The CDR3 loop spans 16 amino acids. Trimming at V came to 4 bases and at J to 0 bases, leaving 7 bases not matched to a gene.

This chain links TRBV10-3 with TRBJ2-3; D might be TRBD2 (6 bases). CDR3 length equals 12 residues. CDR1 is ENHRY and CDR2 is SYGVKD in the germline V gene. V lost 3 bases to trimming and J lost 10 bases, with 11 bases between them. This chain's CDR3 is CAISEGDSPQYF. The CDR3 DNA reads as TGTGCCATCAGTGAAGGGGACTCCCCGCAGTATTTT.

The J gene is TRBJ1-2, the V gene TRBV5-4; 8 positions agree with TRBD1. The CDR3 contains 13 residues. The germline V gene has CDR1 SGHNT and CDR2 YYREEE (reference sequence). V lost 3 bases to trimming and J lost 8 bases; unmatched junction nucleotides: 6. As DNA, the CDR3 is TGTGCCAGCAGCTCCACAGGGGGGCACGGCTACACCTTC. Its protein product is CASSSTGGHGYTF.

The chain combines TRBV27 with TRBJ2-3, with 14 bases aligning to TRBD2. The CDR3 contains 15 residues. Germline CDR1 is MNHEY and CDR2 is SMNVEV (reference sequence). Germline trimming cut 6 bases from V and 5 bases from J; bases unmatched to any gene: 4. The CDR3 sequence: CASSLTSGRVDTQYF. The DNA for the CDR3 is TGTGCCAGCAGCCTGACTAGCGGGAGGGTAGATACGCAGTATTTT.

V usage is TRBV12-3 or TRBV12-4 and J usage is TRBJ1-2, with D maybe TRBD1 (5 bases). Trimming cost V 6 bases and J 3 bases, with 11 bases left between them. CDR3 length: 13 residues. The CDR3 nucleotides are TGTGCCAGCAGGCAGGGCGGTGACTATGGCTACACCTTC. Its translation is CASRQGGDYGYTF.